Listed below are T cell receptor beta chains from one sample, sequenced in a study of control samples from healthy donors and cancer patients. Sequencing used immunoSEQ multiplex PCR; TCRdb keeps in-frame clones, though not all of them. The sample records about 100,000 clones, 70% to 90% being singletons. Sequencing used blood. These receptors originate from a man aged 25 to 45 in good health. Each CDR3 is given with its conserved first and last residue. D genes are given only for firm matches. The size of a clone is reported for some rows only, either as once, few or many, or as a class for expanded clones.

cdr3_nt: TGCGCCAGCAGCTTGGCCCAGGGAACTGAAGCTTTCTTT; cdr3_aa: CASSLAQGTEAFF; d_call: NA; v_call: TRBV5-1; clone_size: NA; j_call: TRBJ1-1
cdr3_nt: TGTGCCAGCAGCTTAACAGTGAACACTGAAGCTTTCTTT; cdr3_aa: CASSLTVNTEAFF; d_call: NA; v_call: TRBV7-9; clone_size: NA; j_call: TRBJ1-1
cdr3_nt: TGTGCGTCGACTAGCCGGGATGAGCAGTTCTTC; cdr3_aa: CASTSRDEQFF; d_call: TRBD2; v_call: TRBV28; clone_size: NA; j_call: TRBJ2-1
cdr3_nt: TGTGCCAGCAGCCCCGCTGGGACAGGGAGCTACGAGCAGTACTTC; cdr3_aa: CASSPAGTGSYEQYF; d_call: TRBD1; v_call: TRBV11-2; clone_size: NA; j_call: TRBJ2-7
cdr3_nt: TGTGCCAGCAGTGAAGGGACGGGACCCTACGAGCAGTACTTC; cdr3_aa: CASSEGTGPYEQYF; d_call: NA; v_call: TRBV6-1; clone_size: NA; j_call: TRBJ2-7
cdr3_nt: TGTGCCAGCAGTTGGGCCTCCGACGAGCAGTACTTC; cdr3_aa: CASSWASDEQYF; d_call: NA; v_call: TRBV12-3/TRBV12-4; clone_size: NA; j_call: TRBJ2-7
cdr3_nt: TGTGCCAGCAGTGAATCGGGCAGGGGGCTTGAAAAACTGTTTTTT; cdr3_aa: CASSESGRGLEKLFF; d_call: TRBD1; v_call: TRBV25-1; clone_size: NA; j_call: TRBJ1-4
cdr3_nt: TGTGCCAGCACTAAACAGGGGGGCTATGGCTACACCTTC; cdr3_aa: CASTKQGGYGYTF; d_call: TRBD1; v_call: TRBV25-1; clone_size: NA; j_call: TRBJ1-2
cdr3_nt: TGCAGCGCCACCACCAGACAGGGGGCAAGGGATGAGCAGTTCTTC; cdr3_aa: CSATTRQGARDEQFF; d_call: TRBD1; v_call: TRBV29-1; clone_size: NA; j_call: TRBJ2-1
cdr3_nt: TGTGCCAGCAGTTACGGTGGACAGGGATTCGACGAGCAGTACTTC; cdr3_aa: CASSYGGQGFDEQYF; d_call: TRBD1; v_call: TRBV6-5; clone_size: NA; j_call: TRBJ2-7
cdr3_nt: TGTGCCAACAGTGACGACACCTTAGGGGTGTTTTTT; cdr3_aa: CANSDDTLGVFF; d_call: NA; v_call: TRBV2; clone_size: NA; j_call: TRBJ2-2
cdr3_nt: TGTGCCAGCCGAGACAGGGATCCTGAAGCTTTCTTT; cdr3_aa: CASRDRDPEAFF; d_call: TRBD1; v_call: TRBV6-5; clone_size: once; j_call: TRBJ1-1
cdr3_nt: TGTGCCAGCAGCATAACGGGACCCAACCCAACAACTAATGAAAAACTGTTTTTT; cdr3_aa: CASSITGPNPTTNEKLFF; d_call: NA; v_call: TRBV5-5; clone_size: few; j_call: TRBJ1-4
cdr3_nt: TGTGCCAGCACTGTGGGAGATCAGCCCCAGCATTTT; cdr3_aa: CASTVGDQPQHF; d_call: NA; v_call: TRBV6-5; clone_size: NA; j_call: TRBJ1-5
cdr3_nt: TGTGCCAGCAGCTTGGTTCTCCGTGGGGCCTACGAGCAGTACTTC; cdr3_aa: CASSLVLRGAYEQYF; d_call: NA; v_call: TRBV5-8; clone_size: NA; j_call: TRBJ2-7
cdr3_nt: TGTGCCAGCAGCTGGGAGGAGCGGGGGTGGTACGATACGCAGTATTTT; cdr3_aa: CASSWEERGWYDTQYF; d_call: TRBD2; v_call: TRBV7-9; clone_size: NA; j_call: TRBJ2-3
cdr3_nt: TGTGCCAGCAGCTTAGGAGGCTTCTATGGCTACACCTTC; cdr3_aa: CASSLGGFYGYTF; d_call: NA; v_call: TRBV7-9; clone_size: NA; j_call: TRBJ1-2
cdr3_nt: TGTGCCAGCAGCCACAGCGGGGGCGGATACAATGAGCAGTTCTTC; cdr3_aa: CASSHSGGGYNEQFF; d_call: TRBD2; v_call: TRBV3-1/TRBV3-2; clone_size: NA; j_call: TRBJ2-1
cdr3_nt: TGTGCCAGCAGTTTCCAGGGAGGGAATGAAAAACTGTTTTTT; cdr3_aa: CASSFQGGNEKLFF; d_call: NA; v_call: TRBV28; clone_size: once; j_call: TRBJ1-4
cdr3_nt: TGTGCCAGCAGTCCGGGCCTTAGCTCCTACGAGCAGTACTTC; cdr3_aa: CASSPGLSSYEQYF; d_call: NA; v_call: TRBV7-9; clone_size: NA; j_call: TRBJ2-7
cdr3_nt: TGCGCCAGCAGCTTACGTCTTTCGAACACTGAAGCTTTCTTT; cdr3_aa: CASSLRLSNTEAFF; d_call: NA; v_call: TRBV5-1; clone_size: NA; j_call: TRBJ1-1
cdr3_nt: TGCGCCAGCAGCTTGGCGGCGGGGACAGCCAAAAACATTCAGTACTTC; cdr3_aa: CASSLAAGTAKNIQYF; d_call: NA; v_call: TRBV5-1; clone_size: NA; j_call: TRBJ2-4
cdr3_nt: TGCAGCTCTCGGGACAGGGTTGAAAAACTGTTTTTT; cdr3_aa: CSSRDRVEKLFF; d_call: TRBD1; v_call: TRBV29-1; clone_size: once; j_call: TRBJ1-4
cdr3_nt: TGTGCCAGCAGGGAGGACAACGATAGCAATCAGCCCCAGCATTTT; cdr3_aa: CASREDNDSNQPQHF; d_call: NA; v_call: TRBV7-6; clone_size: once; j_call: TRBJ1-5
cdr3_nt: TGTGCCAGCAGTTTCACAGCCTCACTAGCCAAAAACATTCAGTACTTC; cdr3_aa: CASSFTASLAKNIQYF; d_call: NA; v_call: TRBV28; clone_size: NA; j_call: TRBJ2-4
cdr3_nt: TGCGCCAGCAGCCAAGAGAGAACAGAAAAACTGTTTTTT; cdr3_aa: CASSQERTEKLFF; d_call: NA; v_call: TRBV4-1; clone_size: NA; j_call: TRBJ1-4
cdr3_nt: TGTGCCAGCAGCTTGGGCAATCAGCCCCAGCATTTT; cdr3_aa: CASSLGNQPQHF; d_call: NA; v_call: TRBV7-9; clone_size: NA; j_call: TRBJ1-5
cdr3_nt: TGTGCCAGTAGGGACAGGGGGCGACGGAATCAGCCCCAGCATTTT; cdr3_aa: CASRDRGRRNQPQHF; d_call: TRBD1; v_call: TRBV19; clone_size: few; j_call: TRBJ1-5
cdr3_nt: TGCAGTGCTAGTCCCCCGGGAGCTAATGAAAAACTGTTTTTT; cdr3_aa: CSASPPGANEKLFF; d_call: NA; v_call: TRBV20-1; clone_size: NA; j_call: TRBJ1-4
cdr3_nt: TGTGCCAGCAGCAGCACAGGGGGCAGAGGCTACACCTTC; cdr3_aa: CASSSTGGRGYTF; d_call: TRBD1; v_call: TRBV12-3/TRBV12-4; clone_size: once; j_call: TRBJ1-2
cdr3_nt: TGTGCCAGTAGAAGACAGGGGGATACCGAGCAGTACTTC; cdr3_aa: CASRRQGDTEQYF; d_call: TRBD1; v_call: TRBV19; clone_size: once; j_call: TRBJ2-7
cdr3_nt: TGTGCCAGCTCAGAACAGGGGAATCAGCCCCAGCATTTT; cdr3_aa: CASSEQGNQPQHF; d_call: TRBD1; v_call: TRBV6-4; clone_size: few; j_call: TRBJ1-5
cdr3_nt: TGTGCCAGCAGCCCCCGTTATAGCGGGGGGCAAGAGACCCAGTACTTC; cdr3_aa: CASSPRYSGGQETQYF; d_call: TRBD2; v_call: TRBV7-2; clone_size: once; j_call: TRBJ2-5
cdr3_nt: TGTGCCAGCAGGCAGGGGAACACCGGGGAGCTGTTTTTT; cdr3_aa: CASRQGNTGELFF; d_call: NA; v_call: TRBV6-5; clone_size: NA; j_call: TRBJ2-2
cdr3_nt: TGTGCCACCAGCAGAGATGTAGCGGGGGTCAATGAGCAGTTCTTC; cdr3_aa: CATSRDVAGVNEQFF; d_call: TRBD2; v_call: TRBV15; clone_size: once; j_call: TRBJ2-1
cdr3_nt: TGCAGCGTGGGGACGCTGGGGAGTTATGGCTACACCTTC; cdr3_aa: CSVGTLGSYGYTF; d_call: NA; v_call: TRBV29-1; clone_size: NA; j_call: TRBJ1-2
cdr3_nt: TGTGCCAGTAGTATACCGGGACTGGGATTCGATCAGCAGTTCTTC; cdr3_aa: CASSIPGLGFDQQFF; d_call: NA; v_call: TRBV19; clone_size: NA; j_call: TRBJ2-1